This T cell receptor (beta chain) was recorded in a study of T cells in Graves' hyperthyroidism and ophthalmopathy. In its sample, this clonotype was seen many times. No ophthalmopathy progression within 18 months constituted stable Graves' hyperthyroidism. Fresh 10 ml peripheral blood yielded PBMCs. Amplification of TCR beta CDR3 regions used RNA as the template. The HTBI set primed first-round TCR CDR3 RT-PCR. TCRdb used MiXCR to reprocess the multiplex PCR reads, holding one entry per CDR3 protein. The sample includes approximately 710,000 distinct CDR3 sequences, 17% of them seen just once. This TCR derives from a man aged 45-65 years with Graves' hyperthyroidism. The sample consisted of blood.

CDR3: CASSRASSYNEQFF. The DNA for the CDR3 is TGTGCCAGCAGTCGCGCTAGCTCCTACAATGAGCAGTTCTTC. This chain joins TRBV19 and TRBJ2-1; D not resolved. CDR3 length: 14 residues. Germline values: CDR1 LNHDA, CDR2 SQIVND (reference sequence). V lost 9 bases and J 0 bases, leaving 12 bases between the germline ends.